This note documents a single T cell receptor (beta chain) sequence. Its antigen remains unidentified. The CDR3 totals 13 residues. V lost 3 bases to trimming and J lost 1 base, with 4 bases between them. The germline CDR1 and CDR2 sequences are SEHNR and FQNEAQ (reference sequence). Treatment meaning: oral pan-JAK inhibitor, 5-10 mg twice daily. This sample stems from a study of CD8+ T cells in alopecia areata. Investigators isolated RNA and reverse transcribed it into cDNA to act as the sequencing template. TCRdb's table, derived via immunoSEQ multiplex PCR, lists solely in-frame clones and lacks some. Among approximately 180,000 clones listed, approximately 57% were seen once. The study, taken as a whole, reports: Normal scalp showed lower clonality than lesional scalp, especially alopecia totalis/universalis.

The sequencing used CD4+ T cells sorted from blood, collected at week 24, from a patient treated with tofacitinib. The chain employs TRBV7-9 and TRBJ1-5; D not resolved. The TCR was taken from a human donor with alopecia areata. This chain's CDR3 is CASSLASNQPQHF. The DNA of the CDR3 is TGTGCCAGCAGCTTGGCCAGCAATCAGCCCCAGCATTTT.